This TCR beta chain was retrieved from a study of blood T cell repertoires in COVID-19. For the study at large: Whether acute or convalescent, the COVID-19 samples came from the United States, Italy and Spain.

The table lists this clone with a few counts. In the authors' workflow: For nucleated cells, counts were estimated from reference gene primer amplification. Assay: immunoSEQ multiplex PCR; the TCRdb copy retains only in-frame clones and omits some. V, J and clone size are those of that table, while D and trimming were read from the DNA. The table includes 90,000 to 120,000 clones, over 70% detected once. Germline values: CDR1 SGDLS, CDR2 YYNGEE. V lost 1 base, J lost 5 bases, and 10 bases lay in between. CDR3 length: 14 residues. The V call is TRBV9, the J call TRBJ2-4; maybe TRBD1 (6 bases). Sequenced material: peripheral blood. The receptor comes from a man in his forties or fifties with acute or convalescent COVID-19. CDR3 in amino acids: CASSVSGDQNIQYF. CDR3 in DNA: TGTGCCAGCAGCGTATCAGGGGACCAAAACATTCAGTACTTC.